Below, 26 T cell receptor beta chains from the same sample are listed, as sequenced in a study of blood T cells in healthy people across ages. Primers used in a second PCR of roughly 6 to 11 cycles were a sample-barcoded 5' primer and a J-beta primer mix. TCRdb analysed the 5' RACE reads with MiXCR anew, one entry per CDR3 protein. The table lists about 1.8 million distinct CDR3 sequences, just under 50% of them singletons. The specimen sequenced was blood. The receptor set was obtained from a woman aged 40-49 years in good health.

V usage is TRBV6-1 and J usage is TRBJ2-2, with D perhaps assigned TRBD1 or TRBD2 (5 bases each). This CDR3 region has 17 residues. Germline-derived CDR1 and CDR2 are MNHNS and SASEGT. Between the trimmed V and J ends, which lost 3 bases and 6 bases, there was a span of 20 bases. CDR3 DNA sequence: TGTGCCAGCAGTGAGACCCGGGACGACGATGGGGCCGGGGAGCTGTTTTTT. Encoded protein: CASSETRDDDGAGELFF.

CDR3 coding DNA: TGCGCCAGCAGCCAAGATCTCCGGAAGGGACAGCCTAACTATGGCTACACCTTC. It is translated as CASSQDLRKGQPNYGYTF. The chain recombines TRBV4-3 with TRBJ1-2; TRBD1 matches 7 bases. With V trimmed by 0 bases and J by 0 bases, 10 bases remained unmatched. This CDR3 region has 18 residues. Germline V gives CDR1 LGHNA, CDR2 YSLEER.

DNA for the CDR3: TGTGCCAGCAGCTCCAAGAACAGGCCTCCCTACAATGAGCAGTTCTTC. Protein: CASSSKNRPPYNEQFF. The chain links TRBV28 to TRBJ2-1; D is perhaps TRBD1 (5 bases). Germline V CDR1 and CDR2: MDHEN, SYDVKM. CDR3 length equals 16 residues. V was cut by 6 bases and J by 2 bases, with 17 bases left in between.

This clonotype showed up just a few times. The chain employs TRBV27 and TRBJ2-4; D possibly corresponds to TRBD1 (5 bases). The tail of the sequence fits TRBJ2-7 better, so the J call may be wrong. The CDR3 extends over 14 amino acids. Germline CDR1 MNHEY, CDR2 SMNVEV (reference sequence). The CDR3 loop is CASSLRGFEREQYF. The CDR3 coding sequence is TGTGCCAGCAGTTTAAGGGGATTTGAGCGCGAGCAGTACTTC.

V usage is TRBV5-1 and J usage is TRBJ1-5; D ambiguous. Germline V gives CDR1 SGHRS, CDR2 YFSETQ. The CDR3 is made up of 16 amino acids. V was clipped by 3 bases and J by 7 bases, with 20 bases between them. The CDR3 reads CASSYSEREIGQPQHF. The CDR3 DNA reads TGCGCCAGCAGCTATTCTGAGCGTGAGATAGGACAGCCCCAGCATTTT.

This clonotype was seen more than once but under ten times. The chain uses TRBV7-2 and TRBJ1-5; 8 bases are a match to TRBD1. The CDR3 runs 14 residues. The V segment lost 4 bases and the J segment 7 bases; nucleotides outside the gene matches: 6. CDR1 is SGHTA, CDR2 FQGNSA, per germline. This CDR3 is CASSYGQGGQPQHF. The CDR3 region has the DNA TGTGCCAGCAGCTACGGACAGGGCGGGCAGCCCCAGCATTTT.

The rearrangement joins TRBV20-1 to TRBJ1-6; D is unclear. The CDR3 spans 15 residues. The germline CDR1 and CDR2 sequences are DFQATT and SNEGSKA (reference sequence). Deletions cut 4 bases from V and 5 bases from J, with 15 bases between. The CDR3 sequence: CSAKQRPPDNSPLHF. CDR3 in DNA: TGCAGTGCTAAACAACGACCCCCAGATAATTCACCCCTCCACTTT.

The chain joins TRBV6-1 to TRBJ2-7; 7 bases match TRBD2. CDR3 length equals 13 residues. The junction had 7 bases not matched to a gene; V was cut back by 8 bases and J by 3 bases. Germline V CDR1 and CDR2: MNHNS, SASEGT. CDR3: CASGRGDSYEQYF. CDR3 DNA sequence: TGTGCCAGCGGGAGGGGAGACAGCTACGAGCAGTACTTC.

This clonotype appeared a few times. CDR3: CSARGGGLYGYTF. For the CDR3, the DNA is TGCAGTGCCAGGGGGGGCGGCCTCTATGGCTACACCTTC. The genes are TRBV20-1 and TRBJ1-2, with TRBD1 identical over 7 bases. The CDR3 spans 13 residues. The J segment lost 4 bases and the V segment lost 6 bases, leaving 8 bases of the junction unmatched. In germline, CDR1 is DFQATT, CDR2 SNEGSKA (reference sequence).

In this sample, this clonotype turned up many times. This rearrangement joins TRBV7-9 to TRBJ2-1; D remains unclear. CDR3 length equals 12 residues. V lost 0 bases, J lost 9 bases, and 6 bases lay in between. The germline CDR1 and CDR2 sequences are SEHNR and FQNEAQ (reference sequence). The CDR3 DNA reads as TGTGCCAGCAGCTTAGCAGGTAGTGAGCAGTTCTTC. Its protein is CASSLAGSEQFF.

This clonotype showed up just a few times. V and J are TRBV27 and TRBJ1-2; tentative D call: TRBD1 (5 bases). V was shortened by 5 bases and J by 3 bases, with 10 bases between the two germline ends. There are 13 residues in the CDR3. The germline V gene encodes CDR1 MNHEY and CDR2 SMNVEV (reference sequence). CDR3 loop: CASSHDRYYGYTF. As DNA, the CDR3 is TGTGCCAGCAGTCACGACAGATACTATGGCTACACCTTC.

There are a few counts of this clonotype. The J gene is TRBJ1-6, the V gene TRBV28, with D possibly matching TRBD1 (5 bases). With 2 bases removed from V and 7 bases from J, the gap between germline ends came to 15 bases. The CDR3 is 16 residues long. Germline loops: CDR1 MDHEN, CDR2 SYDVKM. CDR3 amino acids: CASSLMGPKRNSPLHF. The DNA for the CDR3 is TGTGCCAGCAGTTTAATGGGACCTAAGAGAAATTCACCCCTCCACTTT.

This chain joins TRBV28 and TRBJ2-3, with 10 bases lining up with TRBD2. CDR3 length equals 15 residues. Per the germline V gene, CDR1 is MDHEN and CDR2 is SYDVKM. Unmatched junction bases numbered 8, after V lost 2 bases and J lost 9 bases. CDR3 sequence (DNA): TGTGCCAGCAGTTTACATTCTAGCGGGGGACCGACGCAGTATTTT. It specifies CASSLHSSGGPTQYF.

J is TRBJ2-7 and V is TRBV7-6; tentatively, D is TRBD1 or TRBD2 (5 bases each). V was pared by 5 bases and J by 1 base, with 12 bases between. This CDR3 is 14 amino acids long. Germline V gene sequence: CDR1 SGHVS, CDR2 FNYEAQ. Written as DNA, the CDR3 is TGTGCCAGCAGCCAATGGGACGTATCCTACGAGCAGTACTTC. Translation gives CASSQWDVSYEQYF.

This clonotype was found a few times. The chain's CDR3 is CASSLARQGSGYGYTF. The DNA for the CDR3 is TGCGCCAGCAGCTTGGCCCGACAGGGGAGCGGCTATGGCTACACCTTC. This chain uses TRBV5-1 with TRBJ1-2; 8 bases are a match to TRBD1. This CDR3 region has 16 residues. Germline values: CDR1 SGHRS, CDR2 YFSETQ. Losses at the gene ends were 0 bases for V and 4 bases for J; bases not matched to a gene: 8.

CDR3 amino acids: CASTTPGHQNEQFF. For the CDR3, the DNA is TGTGCCAGCACTACGCCGGGACATCAAAATGAGCAGTTCTTC. J is TRBJ2-1 and V is TRBV21-1; the tabulated D call, TRBD1, remains unverified against the DNA. TRBV21-1 is flagged as a pseudogene. The CDR3 consists of 14 residues.

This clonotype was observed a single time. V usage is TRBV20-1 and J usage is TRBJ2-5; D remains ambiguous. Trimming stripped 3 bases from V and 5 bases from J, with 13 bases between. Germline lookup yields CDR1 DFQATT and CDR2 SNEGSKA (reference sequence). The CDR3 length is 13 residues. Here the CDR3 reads CSARVSLGETQYF. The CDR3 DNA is TGCAGTGCTAGGGTTAGCCTTGGGGAGACCCAGTACTTC.

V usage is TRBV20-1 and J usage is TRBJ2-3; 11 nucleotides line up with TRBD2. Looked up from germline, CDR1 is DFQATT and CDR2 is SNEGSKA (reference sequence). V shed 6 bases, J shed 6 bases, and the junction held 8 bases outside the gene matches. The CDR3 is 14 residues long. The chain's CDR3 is CSATLAGGFDTQYF. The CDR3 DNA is TGCAGTGCAACCCTAGCGGGGGGCTTTGATACGCAGTATTTT.

For the CDR3, the DNA is TGTGCCAGCCAAGGTAGGGGGTCGGGCACAGATACGCAGTATTTT. It encodes CASQGRGSGTDTQYF. V usage is TRBV28 and J usage is TRBJ2-3, with D possibly TRBD1 on 6 matching bases. V lost 8 bases and J 1 base, leaving 16 bases between the germline ends. This CDR3 comprises 15 residues. The germline gives CDR1 MDHEN, CDR2 SYDVKM.

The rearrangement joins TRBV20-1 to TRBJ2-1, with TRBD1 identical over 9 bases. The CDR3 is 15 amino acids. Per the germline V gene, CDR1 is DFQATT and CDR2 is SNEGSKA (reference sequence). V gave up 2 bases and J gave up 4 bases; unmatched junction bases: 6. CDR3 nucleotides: TGCAGTGCTAGACCCACAGGGGGCAGGTACAATGAGCAGTTCTTC. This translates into CSARPTGGRYNEQFF.

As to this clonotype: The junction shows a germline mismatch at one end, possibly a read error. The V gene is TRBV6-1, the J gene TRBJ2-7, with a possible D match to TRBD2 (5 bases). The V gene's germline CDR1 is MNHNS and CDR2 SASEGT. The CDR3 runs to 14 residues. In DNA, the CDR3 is TGTGCCGGCAGCTCGGACTGGGTCTCCGACGAGCAGTACTTC. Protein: CAGSSDWVSDEQYF.

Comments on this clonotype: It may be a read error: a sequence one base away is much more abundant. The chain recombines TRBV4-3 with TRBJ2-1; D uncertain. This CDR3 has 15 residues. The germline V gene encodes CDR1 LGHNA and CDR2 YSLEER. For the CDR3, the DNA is TGCGCCTGCAGCCAAGTTACGAGCTCCTACAATGAGCAGTTCTTC. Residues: CACSQVTSSYNEQFF.

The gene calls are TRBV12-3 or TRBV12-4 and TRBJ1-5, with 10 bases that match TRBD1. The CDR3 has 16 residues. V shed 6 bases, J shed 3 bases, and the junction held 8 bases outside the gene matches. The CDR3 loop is CASRATGQGNNQPQHF. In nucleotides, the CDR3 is TGTGCCAGCAGGGCGACGGGACAGGGGAACAATCAGCCCCAGCATTTT.

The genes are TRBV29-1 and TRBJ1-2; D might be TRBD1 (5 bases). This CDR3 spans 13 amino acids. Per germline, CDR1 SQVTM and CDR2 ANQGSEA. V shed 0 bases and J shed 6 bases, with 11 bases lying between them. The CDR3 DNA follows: TGCAGCGTTGAAGATCTGGGAGGGGATGGCTACACCTTC. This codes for CSVEDLGGDGYTF.

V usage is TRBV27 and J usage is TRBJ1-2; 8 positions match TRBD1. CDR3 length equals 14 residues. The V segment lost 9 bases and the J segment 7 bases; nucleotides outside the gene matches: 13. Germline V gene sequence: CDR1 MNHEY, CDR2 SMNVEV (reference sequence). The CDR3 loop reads CASSGTGSFRGYTF. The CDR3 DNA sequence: TGTGCCAGTTCCGGGACAGGAAGCTTTCGTGGCTACACCTTC.

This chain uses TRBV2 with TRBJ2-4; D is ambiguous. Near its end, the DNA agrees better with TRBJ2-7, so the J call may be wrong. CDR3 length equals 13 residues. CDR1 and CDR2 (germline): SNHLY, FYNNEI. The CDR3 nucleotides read TGTGCCAGCAAGACCCTTAACGAGGCCGAGCAGTACTTC. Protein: CASKTLNEAEQYF.